This section outlines one T cell receptor beta chain sequence together with its context. The antigen is unknown. Trimming took 3 bases from V and 3 from J, leaving 12 bases between them. The CDR3 is made up of 14 amino acids. Germline values: CDR1 SEHNR, CDR2 FQNEAQ (reference sequence). This PCR relied on a set of 60 Vbeta primers and 13 Jbeta primers. The table came from immunoSEQ multiplex PCR; TCRdb's copy has only in-frame clones and leaves some out. This sample has some 110,000 clones, with 15% found just once. The source of the sample is a study of cytomegalovirus exposure and HLA in healthy donors. On the study more broadly: Counted in an early data release were about 85 million unique TCRs from HLA-typed donors. Study-level results: When the data were analyzed later, several of the most significant clusters appeared to be linked to common viral pathogens. The authors later found HLA-associated TCR beta chains more clonally expanded than equally common others. A later analysis linked a missense DCLRE1C variant to TCR beta V- and J-gene trimming.

The sample comprised PBMCs. The rearrangement links TRBV7-9 to TRBJ2-7; D is perhaps TRBD2 (6 bases). The clonotype originates from a female donor in good health and CMV-seronegative. The DNA for the CDR3 is TGTGCCAGCAGCTTGGCAGGGAGGTACTACGAGCAGTACTTC. This gives the protein CASSLAGRYYEQYF.